These T cell receptor beta chains were read from a single sample in a study of a mutant IDH1 vaccine in newly diagnosed glioma. What these receptors recognize is not known. Profiling relied on immunoSEQ multiplex PCR, and the TCRdb table lists in-frame clones only, not all of them. The data hold more than 55,000 clones, with about 80% observed a single time. Source: PBMCs, taken from a glioma patient whose treatment included an IDH1 peptide vaccine. These receptors came from a woman aged 18-29 years with glioma. Some clones in this sample may be carry-over from other donors' samples. The CDR3 runs from the conserved cysteine through the conserved F or W. The D gene is left open where the match is weak. Some rows mark clone size as missing; the rest say once, few, many or name a class of expanded clone.

CDR3 DNA: TGTGCCAGCAGTGAAGCCCCCGGGGGAAACACCATATATTTT
CDR3 protein: CASSEAPGGNTIYF
J gene: TRBJ1-3
clone size: -
D gene: -
V gene: TRBV6-1

CDR3 DNA: TGCAGCGTTGAAGACCCAGACAGGCCTAACTACAATGAGCAGTTCTTC
CDR3 protein: CSVEDPDRPNYNEQFF
J gene: TRBJ2-1
clone size: -
D gene: -
V gene: TRBV29-1

CDR3 DNA: TGCGCCAGCAGTGAGGCTTTTACAGTACGCTCTGGCTACACCTTC
CDR3 protein: CASSEAFTVRSGYTF
J gene: TRBJ1-2
clone size: once
D gene: -
V gene: TRBV10-2

CDR3 DNA: TGCGCCAGCAGCCAAGATAGAGACAGCTCCTACGAGCAGTACTTC
CDR3 protein: CASSQDRDSSYEQYF
J gene: TRBJ2-7
clone size: -
D gene: -
V gene: TRBV4-1

CDR3 DNA: TGTGCCAGCAGCGTCGAATTCCAGGGGAACGGCTACACCTTC
CDR3 protein: CASSVEFQGNGYTF
J gene: TRBJ1-2
clone size: -
D gene: -
V gene: TRBV6-4

CDR3 DNA: TGTGCCAGTAGTTTACAGGGAGGGAACACTGAAGCTTTCTTT
CDR3 protein: CASSLQGGNTEAFF
J gene: TRBJ1-1
clone size: -
D gene: -
V gene: TRBV19

CDR3 DNA: TGTGCCAGCAGCGCCGACCGGGACAGGGGCTCCGAGCAGTACTTC
CDR3 protein: CASSADRDRGSEQYF
J gene: TRBJ2-7
clone size: -
D gene: TRBD1
V gene: TRBV9

CDR3 DNA: TGTGCCAGCAGCATGGACAGGGTAGCCAAAAACATTCAGTACTTC
CDR3 protein: CASSMDRVAKNIQYF
J gene: TRBJ2-4
clone size: -
D gene: TRBD1
V gene: TRBV5-5

CDR3 DNA: TGTGCCTGGAGTGTACGCGGCAGGACCCTCACAGATACGCAGTATTTT
CDR3 protein: CAWSVRGRTLTDTQYF
J gene: TRBJ2-3
clone size: once
D gene: -
V gene: TRBV30

CDR3 DNA: TGTGCCAGCAGCTTAGCGCCCCCCGGACAGGGAGCATCCTACGAGCAGTACTTC
CDR3 protein: CASSLAPPGQGASYEQYF
J gene: TRBJ2-7
clone size: -
D gene: TRBD1
V gene: TRBV7-2

CDR3 DNA: TGTGCCAGCAGCTCCTCAGGCCCGGGGACGCCAACCTACGAGCAGTACTTC
CDR3 protein: CASSSSGPGTPTYEQYF
J gene: TRBJ2-7
clone size: -
D gene: -
V gene: TRBV5-4

CDR3 DNA: TGTGCCAGCAGCTCTACACCAAATCAGCCCCAGCATTTT
CDR3 protein: CASSSTPNQPQHF
J gene: TRBJ1-5
clone size: -
D gene: -
V gene: TRBV7-3

CDR3 DNA: TGTGCCAGTAGCCCTCTCCTACCGGGACAGACGTATGGCTACACCTTC
CDR3 protein: CASSPLLPGQTYGYTF
J gene: TRBJ1-2
clone size: -
D gene: TRBD1
V gene: TRBV19

CDR3 DNA: TGTGCCAGCAGGCTCAGGGGTGCCAATCAGCCCCAGCATTTT
CDR3 protein: CASRLRGANQPQHF
J gene: TRBJ1-5
clone size: -
D gene: -
V gene: TRBV6-1

CDR3 DNA: TGTGCCAGCAGTTTATCAACAGGGGCCAGGGGCTACACCTTC
CDR3 protein: CASSLSTGARGYTF
J gene: TRBJ1-2
clone size: many
D gene: TRBD1
V gene: TRBV27

CDR3 DNA: TGTGCCAGCAGCTTGACAGGGGGCGACACAGATACGCAGTATTTT
CDR3 protein: CASSLTGGDTDTQYF
J gene: TRBJ2-3
clone size: -
D gene: TRBD1
V gene: TRBV5-4

CDR3 DNA: TGCGCCAGCAGCTTGGTTGTTTCACGAGCTGCTCCGGCGTCCTACGAGCAGTACTTC
CDR3 protein: CASSLVVSRAAPASYEQYF
J gene: TRBJ2-7
clone size: -
D gene: -
V gene: TRBV5-1

CDR3 DNA: TGTGCCAGCAGCTTGCGACCGTACACTGAAGCTTTCTTT
CDR3 protein: CASSLRPYTEAFF
J gene: TRBJ1-1
clone size: -
D gene: -
V gene: TRBV5-6

CDR3 DNA: TGCGCCAGCAGAATAGCGGGGGCTAGTGAGCAGTTCTTC
CDR3 protein: CASRIAGASEQFF
J gene: TRBJ2-1
clone size: -
D gene: TRBD2
V gene: TRBV10-2

CDR3 DNA: TGTGCCAGCAGTGAATTTTTAGCGCCTAGCACAGATACGCAGTATTTT
CDR3 protein: CASSEFLAPSTDTQYF
J gene: TRBJ2-3
clone size: -
D gene: -
V gene: TRBV6-1

CDR3 DNA: TGTGCCAGCAGCCCGGGGACGGGAGGGCCGTCCTACGAGCAGTACTTC
CDR3 protein: CASSPGTGGPSYEQYF
J gene: TRBJ2-7
clone size: -
D gene: TRBD2
V gene: TRBV11-1

CDR3 DNA: TGCGCCAGCACCCCCCGGGACACGTCCTACGAGCAGTACTTC
CDR3 protein: CASTPRDTSYEQYF
J gene: TRBJ2-7
clone size: -
D gene: -
V gene: TRBV5-1

CDR3 DNA: TGTGCCAGCAGTTCCATTCTGGGCGCCAACGTCCTGACTTTC
CDR3 protein: CASSSILGANVLTF
J gene: TRBJ2-6
clone size: -
D gene: -
V gene: TRBV27